This T cell receptor beta chain was identified during a study of cytomegalovirus exposure and HLA in healthy donors. Assay: immunoSEQ multiplex PCR; the TCRdb copy retains only in-frame clones and omits some. The profile shows 130,000 to 150,000 clones, approximately 90% of them singletons. CDR3 length: 18 amino acids. V gave up 2 bases and J gave up 7 bases; unmatched junction bases: 16. Germline loops: CDR1 SGHTA, CDR2 FQGNSA. This sequence joins TRBV7-2 and TRBJ2-1, with 8 bases fitting TRBD2. The sample taken for sequencing was PBMCs. The sequence was obtained from a man aged 18 to 35 in good health and CMV-seronegative. CDR3: CASSLIGRSTSVKNEQFF. CDR3 nucleotides: TGTGCCAGCAGCTTAATAGGTCGATCGACTAGCGTTAAGAATGAGCAGTTCTTC. The full variable domain, rest sourced from reference TRBV7-2 and TRBJ2-1, is GAGVSQSPSNKVTEKGKDVELRCDPISGHTALYWYRQSLGQGLEFLIYFQGNSAPDKSGLPSDRFSAERTGGSVSTLTIQRTQQEDSAVYLCASSLIGRSTSVKNEQFFGPGTRLTVL.